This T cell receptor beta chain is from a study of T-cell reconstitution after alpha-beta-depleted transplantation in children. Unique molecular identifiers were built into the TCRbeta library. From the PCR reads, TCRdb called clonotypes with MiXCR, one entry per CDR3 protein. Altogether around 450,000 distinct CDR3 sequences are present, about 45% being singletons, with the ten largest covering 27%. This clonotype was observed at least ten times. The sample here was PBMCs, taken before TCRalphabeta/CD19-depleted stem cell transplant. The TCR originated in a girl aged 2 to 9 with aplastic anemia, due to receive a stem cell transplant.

CDR3 sequence: CASSFLQGGTEAFF. The CDR3, as DNA: TGTGCCAGCAGTTTCCTCCAAGGCGGCACTGAAGCTTTCTTT. The chain joins TRBV28 to TRBJ1-1; D not resolved. The CDR3 spans 14 residues. Trimming stripped 3 bases from V and 4 bases from J, with 12 bases between. Germline CDR1 reads MDHEN; CDR2 reads SYDVKM.